Listed below are T cell receptor beta chains from one sample, sequenced in a study of stem cell transplantation in POMP-related autoinflammatory disease. Sequenced by immunoSEQ multiplex PCR; TCRdb stores in-frame clones only, minus some. The sample consists of some 70,000 clones, approximately 91% of them appearing once. Sequencing used CD4+ T cells from PBMCs, obtained after stem cell transplantation. The receptors shown here come from a human patient with POMP-related autoinflammation and immune dysregulation (PRAID). The graft donor may be the source of some T cells. The CDR3 runs from the conserved cysteine through the conserved F or W. The D gene is left open where the match is weak. Some rows have no size entry. The others give once, few or many, or a class for an expanded clone.

CDR3 length	V gene	clone size	J gene	D gene	CDR3 DNA	CDR3 protein
13	TRBV3-1/TRBV3-2	-	TRBJ2-5	-	TGTGCCAGCAGTCAAAACAGGGAAGAGACCCAGTACTTC	CASSQNREETQYF
14	TRBV11-3	-	TRBJ2-5	-	TGTGCCAGCAGCTTAGATCGAGCAGCCAAGACCCAGTACTTC	CASSLDRAAKTQYF
14	TRBV2	once	TRBJ1-4	TRBD1	TGTGCCAGCTATGCGGGGACAGGGAATGAAAAACTGTTTTTT	CASYAGTGNEKLFF
15	TRBV4-1	once	TRBJ1-4	-	TGCGCCAGCAGCCAACAGACGTACACTAATGAAAAACTGTTTTTT	CASSQQTYTNEKLFF
16	TRBV19	-	TRBJ2-1	-	TGTGCCAGTAGTATGAGACGATCGGCTAAAATTAATGAGCAGTTCTTC	CASSMRRSAKINEQFF
17	TRBV19	-	TRBJ2-5	TRBD1	TGTGCCAGTAGCAAGACCTCCGGGACAGGGCGTTTAGAGACCCAGTACTTC	CASSKTSGTGRLETQYF
16	TRBV27	once	TRBJ2-1	-	TGTGCCAGCAGTTCGCCCCGGGGCGGCGAAGGCAATGAGCAGTTCTTC	CASSSPRGGEGNEQFF
15	TRBV2	-	TRBJ1-1	-	TGTGCCAGCAGAAGGACGAAAGGGGCGAGTACTGAAGCTTTCTTT	CASRRTKGASTEAFF
17	TRBV5-5	-	TRBJ2-1	TRBD2	TGTGCCAGCAGCTTGGATACTAGCGGGAGATTAGACAATGAGCAGTTCTTC	CASSLDTSGRLDNEQFF
16	TRBV11-2	-	TRBJ2-3	-	TGTGCCAGCAGCTTCGCCCCTAGGGGGTGGGGAGATACGCAGTATTTT	CASSFAPRGWGDTQYF
14	TRBV2	-	TRBJ2-7	-	TGTGCCAGCCTTGAGGAGGTAGCGACCTACGAGCAGTACTTC	CASLEEVATYEQYF
14	TRBV3-1/TRBV3-2	-	TRBJ2-5	-	TGTGCCAGCAGCCAAACGGGGGTTCAAGAGACCCAGTACTTC	CASSQTGVQETQYF
16	TRBV28	-	TRBJ1-5	-	TGTGCCAGCAGTTTATGGCAGGGGATTCGCAATCAGCCCCAGCATTTT	CASSLWQGIRNQPQHF
15	TRBV28	-	TRBJ1-5	-	TGTGCCAGCAGGCCCCACAGGGCCGGCAATCAGCCCCAGCATTTT	CASRPHRAGNQPQHF
16	TRBV5-1	-	TRBJ1-1	TRBD1	TGCGCCAGCAGCTTGAATCCGGGACAGCTAAACACTGAAGCTTTCTTT	CASSLNPGQLNTEAFF
12	TRBV7-9	-	TRBJ1-3	-	TGTGCCAGCAGCCTGAACGGAAACACCATATATTTT	CASSLNGNTIYF
15	TRBV19	-	TRBJ2-2	-	TGTGCCAGTAGTCTCTTGAAGGGGCGTGGCGGGGAGCTGTTTTTT	CASSLLKGRGGELFF
17	TRBV3-1/TRBV3-2	-	TRBJ1-6	-	TGTGCCAGCAGCCAAGATCTGACTAGGCCAGGCCATTCACCCCTCCACTTT	CASSQDLTRPGHSPLHF
15	TRBV7-3	-	TRBJ2-3	TRBD2	TGTGCCAGCAGCCCGACTAGCGGGAGAACAGATACGCAGTATTTT	CASSPTSGRTDTQYF
13	TRBV28	-	TRBJ1-3	-	TGTGCCAGCAGTTTGGCCTCGGAAAACACCATATATTTT	CASSLASENTIYF
15	TRBV10-3	-	TRBJ2-5	TRBD1	TGTGCCATCGGATCCGGGACAGGGGGTTGGGAGACCCAGTACTTC	CAIGSGTGGWETQYF
13	TRBV7-2	-	TRBJ2-1	TRBD1	TGTGCCAGCAGCTTAACTCAGGGGGTTGAGCAGTTCTTC	CASSLTQGVEQFF
15	TRBV6-5	-	TRBJ2-1	TRBD1	TGTGCCAGCAGTTACAATCGGGACAGGGGCAATGAGCAGTTCTTC	CASSYNRDRGNEQFF